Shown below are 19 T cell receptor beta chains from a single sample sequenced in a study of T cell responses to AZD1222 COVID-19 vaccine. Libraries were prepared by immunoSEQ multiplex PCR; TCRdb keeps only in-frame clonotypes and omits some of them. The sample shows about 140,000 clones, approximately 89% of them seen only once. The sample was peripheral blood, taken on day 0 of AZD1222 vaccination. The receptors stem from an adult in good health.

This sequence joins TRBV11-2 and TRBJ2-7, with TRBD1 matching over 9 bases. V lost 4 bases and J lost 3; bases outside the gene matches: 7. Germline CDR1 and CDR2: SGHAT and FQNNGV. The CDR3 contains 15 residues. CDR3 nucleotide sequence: TGTGCCAGCAGCTCCCCCGGGACAGGGAGCTACGAGCAGTACTTC. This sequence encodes CASSSPGTGSYEQYF.

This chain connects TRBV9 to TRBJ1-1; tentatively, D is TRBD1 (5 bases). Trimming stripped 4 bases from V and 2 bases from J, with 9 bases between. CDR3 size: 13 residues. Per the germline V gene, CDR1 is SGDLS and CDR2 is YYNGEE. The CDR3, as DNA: TGTGCCAGCAGCACCGGGGCTAACACTGAAGCTTTCTTT. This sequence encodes CASSTGANTEAFF.

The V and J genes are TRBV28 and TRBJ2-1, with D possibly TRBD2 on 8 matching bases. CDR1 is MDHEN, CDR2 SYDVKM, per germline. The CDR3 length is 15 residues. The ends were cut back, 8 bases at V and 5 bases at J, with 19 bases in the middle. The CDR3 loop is CASRNFSGTDNEQFF. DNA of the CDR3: TGTGCCAGCCGGAACTTTAGCGGGACAGACAATGAGCAGTTCTTC.

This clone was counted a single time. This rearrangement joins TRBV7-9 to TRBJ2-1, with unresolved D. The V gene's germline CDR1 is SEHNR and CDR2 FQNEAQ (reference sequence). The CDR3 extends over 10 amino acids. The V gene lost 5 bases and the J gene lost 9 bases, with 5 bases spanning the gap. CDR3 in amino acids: CASSASEQFF. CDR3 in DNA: TGTGCCAGCAGCGCTAGTGAGCAGTTCTTC.

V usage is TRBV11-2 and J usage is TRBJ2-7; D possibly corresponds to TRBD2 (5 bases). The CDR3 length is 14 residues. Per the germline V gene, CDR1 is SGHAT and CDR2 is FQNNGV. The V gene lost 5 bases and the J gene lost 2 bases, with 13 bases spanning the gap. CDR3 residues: CASSRLIAAYEQYF. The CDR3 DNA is TGTGCCAGCAGCCGACTAATAGCTGCCTACGAGCAGTACTTC.

The CDR3 reads CASRSQGTNSPLHF. CDR3 DNA sequence: TGCGCCAGCAGGTCCCAGGGAACGAATTCACCCCTCCACTTT. The chain couples TRBV5-1 to TRBJ1-6; D is perhaps TRBD1 (5 bases). The germline V gene has CDR1 SGHRS and CDR2 YFSETQ. V was shortened by 5 bases and J by 7 bases, with 13 bases between the two germline ends. The CDR3 is 14 amino acids. Full variable domain (remainder filled in from reference TRBV5-1 and TRBJ1-6): KAGVTQTPRYLIKTRGQQVTLSCSPISGHRSVSWYQQTPGQGLQFLFEYFSETQRNKGNFPGRFSGRQFSNSRSEMNVSTLELGDSALYLCASRSQGTNSPLHFGNGTRLTVT.

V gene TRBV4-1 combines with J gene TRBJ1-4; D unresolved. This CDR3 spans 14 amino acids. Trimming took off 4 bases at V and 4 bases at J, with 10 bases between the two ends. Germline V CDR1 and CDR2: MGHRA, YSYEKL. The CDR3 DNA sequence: TGCGCCAGCAGCCCCGGACCTGGTAATGAAAAACTGTTTTTT. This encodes CASSPGPGNEKLFF.

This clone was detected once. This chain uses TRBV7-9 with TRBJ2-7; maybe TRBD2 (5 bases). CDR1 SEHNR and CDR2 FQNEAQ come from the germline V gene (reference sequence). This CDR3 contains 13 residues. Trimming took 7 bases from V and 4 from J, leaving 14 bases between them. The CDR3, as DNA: TGTGCCAGCACCCCTCCCGGACTTTACGAGCAGTACTTC. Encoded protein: CASTPPGLYEQYF.

The CDR3 reads CASSFRQNYGYTF. DNA for the CDR3: TGTGCCAGCAGTTTTAGGCAGAACTATGGCTACACCTTC. This chain uses TRBV12-3 or TRBV12-4 with TRBJ1-2; no definite D call. V was pared by 3 bases and J by 2 bases, with 7 bases between. This CDR3 comprises 13 residues.

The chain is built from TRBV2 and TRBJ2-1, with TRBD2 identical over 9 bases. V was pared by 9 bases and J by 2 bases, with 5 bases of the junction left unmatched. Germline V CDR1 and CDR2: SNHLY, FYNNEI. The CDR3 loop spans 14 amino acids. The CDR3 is CARASGRTYNEQFF. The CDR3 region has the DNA TGTGCCAGGGCGAGCGGGAGGACCTACAATGAGCAGTTCTTC.

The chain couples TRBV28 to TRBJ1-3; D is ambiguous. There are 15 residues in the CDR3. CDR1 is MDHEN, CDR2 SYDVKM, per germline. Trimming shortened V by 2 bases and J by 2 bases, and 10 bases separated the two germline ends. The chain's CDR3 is CASSLIERPGNTIYF. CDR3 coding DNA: TGTGCCAGCAGTTTAATAGAGAGGCCTGGAAACACCATATATTTT.

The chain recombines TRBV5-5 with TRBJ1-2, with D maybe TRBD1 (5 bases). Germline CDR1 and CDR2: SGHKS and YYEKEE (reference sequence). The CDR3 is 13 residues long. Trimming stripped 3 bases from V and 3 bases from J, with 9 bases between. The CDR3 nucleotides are TGTGCCAGCAGCTGGACGGGGGACTATGGCTACACCTTC. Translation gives CASSWTGDYGYTF.

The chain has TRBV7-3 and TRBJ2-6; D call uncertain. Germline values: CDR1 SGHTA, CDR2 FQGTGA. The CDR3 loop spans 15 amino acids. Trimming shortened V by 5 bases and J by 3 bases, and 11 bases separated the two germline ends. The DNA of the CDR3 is TGTGCCAGCAGCCCCACGGTGGATGGGGCCAACGTCCTGACTTTC. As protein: CASSPTVDGANVLTF.

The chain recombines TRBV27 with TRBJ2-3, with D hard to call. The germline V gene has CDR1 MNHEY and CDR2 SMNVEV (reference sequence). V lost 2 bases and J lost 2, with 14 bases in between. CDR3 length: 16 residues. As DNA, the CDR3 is TGTGCCAGCAGTTTAAATACCCCCGCCGTCACAGATACGCAGTATTTT. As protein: CASSLNTPAVTDTQYF.

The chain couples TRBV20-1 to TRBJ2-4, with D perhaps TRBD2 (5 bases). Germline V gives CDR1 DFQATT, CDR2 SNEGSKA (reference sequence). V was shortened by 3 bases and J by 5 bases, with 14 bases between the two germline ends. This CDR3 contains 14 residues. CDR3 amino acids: CSASERVLENIQYF. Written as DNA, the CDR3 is TGCAGTGCTAGTGAGAGAGTACTAGAAAACATTCAGTACTTC.

CDR3 coding DNA: TGTGCCAGCTCACTCCCCGGTGGGTACGAGCAGTACTTC. Its protein is CASSLPGGYEQYF. The chain couples TRBV18 to TRBJ2-7; D not resolved. Germline CDR1 is KGHSH and CDR2 is LQKENI. The CDR3 sequence is 13 residues long. V dropped 4 bases and J dropped 4 bases, with 11 bases sitting between them. Looking up the rest from reference TRBV18 and TRBJ2-7 gives the full variable domain: NAGVMQNPRHLVRRRGQEARLRCSPMKGHSHVYWYRQLPEEGLKFMVYLQKENIIDESGMPKERFSAEFPKEGPSILRIQQVVRGDSAAYFCASSLPGGYEQYFGPGTRLTVT.

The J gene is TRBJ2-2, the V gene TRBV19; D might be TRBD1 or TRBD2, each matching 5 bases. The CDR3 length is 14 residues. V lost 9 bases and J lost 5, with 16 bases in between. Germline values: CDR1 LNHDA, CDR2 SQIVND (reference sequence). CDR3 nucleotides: TGTGCCAGCAGGGACCACTCCTCGACCGGGGAGCTGTTTTTT. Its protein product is CASRDHSSTGELFF.

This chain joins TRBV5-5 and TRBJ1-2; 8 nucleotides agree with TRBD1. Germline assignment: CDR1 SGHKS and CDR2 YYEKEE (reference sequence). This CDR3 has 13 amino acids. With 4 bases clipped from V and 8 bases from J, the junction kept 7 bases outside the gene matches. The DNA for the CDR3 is TGTGCCAGCAGCGCTGACAGGGGTGGAGGCTACACCTTC. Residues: CASSADRGGGYTF.

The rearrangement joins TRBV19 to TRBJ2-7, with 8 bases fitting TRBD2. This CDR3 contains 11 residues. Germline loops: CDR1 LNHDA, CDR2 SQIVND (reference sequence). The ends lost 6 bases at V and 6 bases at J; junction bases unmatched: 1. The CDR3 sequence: CASRAGGEQYF. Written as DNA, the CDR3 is TGTGCCAGTAGGGCGGGGGGCGAGCAGTACTTC.